Here is one TCR beta chain with its context. The authors' processing: For nucleated cells, counts were estimated from reference gene primer amplification. TCRdb's copy holds only in-frame clones and misses some; the assay was immunoSEQ multiplex PCR. Clone size and V and J calls were adopted from that table, with D and trimming inferred from the DNA. The sample lists a few hundred thousand clones, about 90% occurring once. The sample is drawn from a study of blood T cell repertoires in COVID-19. Overall study: Sites across the United States, Italy and Spain contributed samples from acute and convalescent COVID-19. T cells, B-cell-depleted T cells, or PBMCs provided the cDNA or gDNA that served as material.

Germline values: CDR1 LGHDT, CDR2 YNNKEL (reference sequence). The CDR3 length is 15 residues. The ends lost 1 base at V and 5 bases at J; junction bases unmatched: 6. This sequence was found in a man aged 40-49 years with acute or convalescent COVID-19. Sequencing was performed on peripheral blood. The V and J genes are TRBV3-1 (or the pseudogene TRBV3-2) and TRBJ1-2; TRBD1 agrees at 8 bases. CDR3 residues: CASSQVPGQGYGYTF. The CDR3 DNA is TGTGCCAGCAGCCAAGTGCCCGGACAGGGATATGGCTACACCTTC.